Below are 13 T cell receptor beta chains sequenced from a single sample in a study of control samples from healthy donors and cancer patients. Here immunoSEQ multiplex PCR was the method, and the copy in TCRdb shows in-frame clones only, minus some. Among hundreds of thousands of clones listed, around nine tenths were seen once. Sequencing was performed on PBMCs. These receptors were taken from a man between 35 and 55 years old with head and neck cancer.

The genes are TRBV9 and TRBJ2-1, with TRBD2 identical over 9 bases. Germline loops: CDR1 SGDLS, CDR2 YYNGEE. J lost 4 bases, V lost 2 bases, and 4 bases had no gene match. CDR3 size: 15 residues. In DNA, the CDR3 is TGTGCCAGCAGCGTGGCGGGAGGGCCTTACAATGAGCAGTTCTTC. Translation: CASSVAGGPYNEQFF.

This chain uses TRBV7-3 with TRBJ2-1; the match to TRBD1 covers 7 bases. CDR3 length equals 15 residues. From germline, CDR1 is SGHTA and CDR2 FQGTGA. With V trimmed by 5 bases and J by 4 bases, 8 bases remained unmatched. CDR3 in amino acids: CASSGSGTVYNEQFF. The CDR3 DNA follows: TGTGCCAGCAGCGGATCCGGGACAGTGTACAATGAGCAGTTCTTC.

The chain employs TRBV11-3 and TRBJ2-7, with D possibly being TRBD2 (6 bases). The germline V gene has CDR1 SGHNT and CDR2 YENEEA. The germline V and J ends were trimmed by 4 bases and 2 bases, with 9 bases remaining between them. CDR3 length: 13 amino acids. The chain's CDR3 is CASSSGGPYEQYF. DNA for the CDR3: TGTGCCAGCAGCTCCGGGGGACCCTACGAGCAGTACTTC. The variable domain in full, completed from reference TRBV11-3 and TRBJ2-7, reads EAGVVQSPRYKIIEKKQPVAFWCNPISGHNTLYWYLQNLGQGPELLIRYENEEAVDDSQLPKDRFSAERLKGVDSTLKIQPAELGDSAVYLCASSSGGPYEQYFGPGTRLTVT.

A single count supports this clone. The V gene is TRBV12-3 or TRBV12-4, the J gene TRBJ1-2, with TRBD1 identical over 7 bases. The trim removed 6 bases at V and 3 bases at J, leaving 4 bases unmatched. The CDR3 runs 13 residues. Here the CDR3 reads CASSHGTDYGYTF. CDR3 nucleotide sequence: TGTGCCAGCAGCCACGGGACAGACTATGGCTACACCTTC.

The rearrangement uses TRBV29-1 and TRBJ1-2; D call uncertain. The CDR3 contains 13 residues. The V end was cut by 4 bases, the J end by 5 bases, with 14 bases between. Germline assignment: CDR1 SQVTM and CDR2 ANQGSEA. The CDR3 sequence: CSVVAGAQYGYTF. The CDR3 DNA reads TGCAGCGTTGTAGCGGGCGCCCAGTATGGCTACACCTTC.

V and J are TRBV6-1 and TRBJ2-3, with 9 bases identical to TRBD2. The CDR3 length is 15 residues. The trim removed 1 base at V and 6 bases at J, leaving 5 bases unmatched. Germline values: CDR1 MNHNS, CDR2 SASEGT. In DNA, the CDR3 is TGTGCCAGCAGTGAAGTGGGGACTAGCAAGGATACGCAGTATTTT. This sequence encodes CASSEVGTSKDTQYF.

The chain combines TRBV9 with TRBJ1-6; 9 positions agree with TRBD1. Trimming took 0 bases from V and 6 from J; bases not matched to a gene: 4. This CDR3 contains 16 residues. Germline CDR1 reads SGDLS; CDR2 reads YYNGEE. The CDR3 loop is CASSVAGTGSNSPLHF. For the CDR3, the DNA is TGTGCCAGCAGCGTAGCAGGGACAGGGTCTAATTCACCCCTCCACTTT.

CDR3 residues: CASSFGGGNTEAFF. The CDR3 DNA sequence: TGTGCCAGCAGCTTCGGAGGAGGGAACACTGAAGCTTTCTTT. The V and J genes are TRBV11-3 and TRBJ1-1; D call uncertain. Germline loops: CDR1 SGHNT, CDR2 YENEEA. V lost 3 bases, J lost 1 base, and 9 bases lay in between. This CDR3 has 14 residues. Together with reference TRBV11-3 and TRBJ1-1, the CDR3 gives the full variable domain: EAGVVQSPRYKIIEKKQPVAFWCNPISGHNTLYWYLQNLGQGPELLIRYENEEAVDDSQLPKDRFSAERLKGVDSTLKIQPAELGDSAVYLCASSFGGGNTEAFFGQGTRLTVV.

The chain couples TRBV19 to TRBJ1-2, with 9 bases identical to TRBD1. The germline gives CDR1 LNHDA, CDR2 SQIVND (reference sequence). The length of the CDR3 is 18 residues. V dropped 4 bases and J dropped 4; count of bases not matched to a gene: 16. The CDR3 region is CASSTAGTGLLSGYGYTF. Here the CDR3 DNA reads TGTGCCAGTAGTACAGCCGGGACAGGGCTACTGTCGGGCTATGGCTACACCTTC.

The chain has TRBV20-1 and TRBJ2-1; 10 nucleotides line up with TRBD2. V lost 3 bases to trimming and J lost 5 bases; unmatched junction nucleotides: 13. The CDR3 has 17 residues. The germline gives CDR1 DFQATT, CDR2 SNEGSKA (reference sequence). The CDR3 nucleotides are TGCAGTGCTAGTGAGGTGGTCCTAGCGGGAGTGAACAATGAGCAGTTCTTC. Protein product: CSASEVVLAGVNNEQFF.

The J gene is TRBJ1-4, the V gene TRBV5-4; no reliable D call. The CDR3 sequence is 15 residues long. V was clipped by 3 bases and J by 8 bases, with 17 bases between them. Germline CDR1 SGHNT, CDR2 YYREEE (reference sequence). The CDR3 protein is CASSSGGQPMEKLFF. CDR3 nucleotides: TGTGCCAGCAGCTCCGGCGGGCAACCAATGGAAAAACTGTTTTTT.

As to this clone: Other DNA sequences in this specimen translate into the identical CDR3. The rearrangement uses TRBV7-3 and TRBJ1-1; D may be TRBD1 (5 bases). The CDR3 loop spans 13 amino acids. Germline V gene lookup returns CDR1 SGHTA and CDR2 FQGTGA. V was clipped by 5 bases and J by 2 bases, with 9 bases between them. The CDR3 here is CASSPGPNTEAFF. The CDR3 region has the DNA TGTGCCAGCAGCCCGGGACCAAACACTGAAGCTTTCTTT.

The chain joins TRBV28 to TRBJ1-2, with D perhaps TRBD1 (6 bases). The length of the CDR3 is 16 residues. Germline V gene lookup returns CDR1 MDHEN and CDR2 SYDVKM. Trimming shortened V by 6 bases and J by 0 bases, and 17 bases separated the two germline ends. CDR3 coding DNA: TGTGCCAGCAGCGAAGGGGGGACAATCACTAACTATGGCTACACCTTC. Its translation: CASSEGGTITNYGYTF.